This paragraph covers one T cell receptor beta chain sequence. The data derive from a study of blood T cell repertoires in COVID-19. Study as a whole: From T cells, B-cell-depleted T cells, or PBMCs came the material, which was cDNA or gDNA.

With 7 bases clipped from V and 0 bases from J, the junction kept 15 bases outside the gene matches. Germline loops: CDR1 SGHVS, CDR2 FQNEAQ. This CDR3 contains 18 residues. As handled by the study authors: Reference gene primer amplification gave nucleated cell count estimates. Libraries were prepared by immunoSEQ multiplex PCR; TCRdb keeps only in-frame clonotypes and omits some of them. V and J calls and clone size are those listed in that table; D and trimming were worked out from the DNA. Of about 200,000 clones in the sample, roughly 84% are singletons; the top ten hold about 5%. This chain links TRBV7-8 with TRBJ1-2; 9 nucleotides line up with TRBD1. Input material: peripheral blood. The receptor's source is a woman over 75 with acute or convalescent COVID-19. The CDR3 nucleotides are TGTGCCAGCACCCGAGCGGGGACAGGGCTGATTCCTAACTATGGCTACACCTTC. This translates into CASTRAGTGLIPNYGYTF.